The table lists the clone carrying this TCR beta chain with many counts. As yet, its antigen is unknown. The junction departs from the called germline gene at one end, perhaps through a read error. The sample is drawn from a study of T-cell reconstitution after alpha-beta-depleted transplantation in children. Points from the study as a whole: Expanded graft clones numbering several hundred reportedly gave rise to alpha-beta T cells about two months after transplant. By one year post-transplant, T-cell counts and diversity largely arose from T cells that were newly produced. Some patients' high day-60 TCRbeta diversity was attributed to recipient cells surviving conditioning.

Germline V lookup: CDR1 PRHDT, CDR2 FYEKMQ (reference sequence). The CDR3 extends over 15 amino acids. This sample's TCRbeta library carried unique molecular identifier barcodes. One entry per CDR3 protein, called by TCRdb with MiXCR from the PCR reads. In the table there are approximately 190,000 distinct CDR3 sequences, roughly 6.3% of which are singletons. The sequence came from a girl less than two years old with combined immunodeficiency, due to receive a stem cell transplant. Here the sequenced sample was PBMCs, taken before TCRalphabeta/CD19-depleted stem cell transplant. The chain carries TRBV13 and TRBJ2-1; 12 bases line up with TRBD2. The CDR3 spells CASSLEWTSGNGQFF. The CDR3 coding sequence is TGTGCCAGCAGCTTAGAATGGACTAGCGGGAATGGGCAGTTCTTC.